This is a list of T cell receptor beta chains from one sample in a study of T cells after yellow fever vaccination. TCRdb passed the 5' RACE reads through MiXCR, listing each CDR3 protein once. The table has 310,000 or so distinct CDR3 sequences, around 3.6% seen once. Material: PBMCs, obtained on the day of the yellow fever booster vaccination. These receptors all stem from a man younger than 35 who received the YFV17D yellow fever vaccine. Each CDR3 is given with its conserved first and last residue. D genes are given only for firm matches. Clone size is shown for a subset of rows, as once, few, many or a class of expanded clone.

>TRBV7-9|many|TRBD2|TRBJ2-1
CASSLGRTSGGNYNEQFF
TGTGCCAGCAGCTTGGGCCGGACTAGCGGGGGGAACTACAATGAGCAGTTCTTC
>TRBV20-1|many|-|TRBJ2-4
CSARVGGDIQYF
TGCAGTGCTAGAGTGGGGGGAGACATTCAGTACTTC
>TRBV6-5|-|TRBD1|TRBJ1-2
CASSYSSRQGAGYTF
TGTGCCAGCAGTTACTCCAGCAGACAGGGAGCTGGCTACACCTTC
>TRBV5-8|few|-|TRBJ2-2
CASSPYPVVNTGELFF
TGTGCCAGCAGCCCATACCCGGTTGTGAACACCGGGGAGCTGTTTTTT
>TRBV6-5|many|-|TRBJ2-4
CASKLQGRGNIQYF
TGTGCCAGCAAACTTCAGGGCCGAGGAAACATTCAGTACTTC
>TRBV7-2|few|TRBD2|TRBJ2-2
CASSRGDYNTGELFF
TGTGCCAGCAGTAGAGGGGACTACAACACCGGGGAGCTGTTTTTT
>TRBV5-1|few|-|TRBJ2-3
CASSLEEVDTDTQYF
TGCGCCAGCAGCTTGGAAGAGGTGGACACAGATACGCAGTATTTT
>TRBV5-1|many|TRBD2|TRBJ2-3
CASSSGLAARTDTQYF
TGCGCCAGCAGCTCGGGACTAGCGGCACGCACAGATACGCAGTATTTT
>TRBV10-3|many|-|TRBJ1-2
CAISTGYGYTF
TGTGCCATCTCGACAGGCTATGGCTACACCTTC
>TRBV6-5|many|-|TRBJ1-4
CASSAFNEKLFF
TGTGCCAGCAGTGCCTTTAATGAAAAACTGTTTTTT
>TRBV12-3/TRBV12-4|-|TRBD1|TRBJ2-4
CASSLSNRGAYIQYF
TGTGCCAGCAGTTTATCCAACAGGGGGGCGTACATTCAGTACTTC
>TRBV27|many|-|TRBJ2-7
CASSLRTTYEQYF
TGTGCCAGCAGTTTAAGGACTACGTACGAGCAGTACTTC
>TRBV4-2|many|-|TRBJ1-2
CASSHAWGNYGYTF
TGTGCCAGCAGCCACGCCTGGGGGAACTATGGCTACACCTTC
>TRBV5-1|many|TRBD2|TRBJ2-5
CASSLSGGTYQETQYF
TGCGCCAGCAGCTTAAGCGGGGGAACCTACCAAGAGACCCAGTACTTC
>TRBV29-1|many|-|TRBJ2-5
CSVLGETQYF
TGCAGCGTGTTGGGGGAGACCCAGTACTTC